This T cell receptor (beta chain) emerged from a study of early T cells in non-severe SARS-CoV-2 infection. Study-level points and caveats: VDJdb matching favored anti-spike CD8 responses, missing private and CD4 specificities.

Each CDR3 protein is one row after TCRdb ran MiXCR on the 5' RACE reads. The data show 85,000 to 100,000 distinct CDR3 sequences, 11% seen once. This clonotype was seen once. No antigen is known for it. Germline V CDR1 and CDR2: SQVTM, ANQGSEA. The V and J ends lost 6 bases and 1 base respectively, with 12 bases between them. The CDR3 totals 13 residues. The J gene is TRBJ1-1, the V gene TRBV29-1, with no clear D. This clonotype was sampled from an adult who was a healthcare worker with PCR-confirmed SARS-CoV-2 infection or an uninfected control (not recorded which). The sequenced sample was whole blood. The CDR3 coding sequence is TGCAGCGTGTCATTACAAGGGAACACTGAAGCTTTCTTT. Its translation: CSVSLQGNTEAFF. The variable domain in full, completed from reference TRBV29-1 and TRBJ1-1, reads SAVISQKPSRDICQRGTSLTIQCQVDSQVTMMFWYRQQPGQSLTLIATANQGSEATYESGFVIDKFPISRPNLTFSTLTVSNMSPEDSSIYLCSVSLQGNTEAFFGQGTRLTVV.